What follows describes a single T cell receptor (beta chain). Next came a second PCR, run for about 7 to 12 cycles, which used a sample-barcoded 5' primer along with a J-beta primer mix. MiXCR was run by TCRdb on the 5' RACE reads, yielding one entry per CDR3 protein. The profile shows about 760,000 distinct CDR3 sequences, roughly 56% of them singletons. The sample originates from a study of blood T cells in healthy people across ages. The CDR3 has 18 amino acids. Looked up from germline, CDR1 is MNHEY and CDR2 is SVGEGT. This sequence joins TRBV6-2 or TRBV6-3 and TRBJ2-1; 9 bases fit TRBD2. The DNA matches TRBJ2-7 better at its end, which makes the J call doubtful. Input material: blood. This TCR was recovered from a man aged 40-49 years in good health. CDR3 in amino acids: CASISGGRDISSYNEQYF. The CDR3 coding sequence is TGTGCCAGCATCTCGGGCGGGAGGGATATAAGCTCCTACAATGAGCAGTACTTC.